This T cell receptor (beta chain) was found in a study of blood T cell repertoires in COVID-19. Overall study: COVID-19 samples from acute and convalescent phases originated in the United States, Italy and Spain. PBMCs, B-cell-depleted T cells, or T cells were the source of the cDNA or gDNA that made up the material.

This CDR3 is 14 amino acids long. Germline loops: CDR1 MNHEY, CDR2 SVGAGI. J was trimmed by 6 bases and V by 5 bases; bases with no gene match: 5. Only one count was recorded for this clone. Per the original data handling: Nucleated cell counts were estimated from reference gene primer amplification. TCRdb keeps only in-frame clones here, not all; method: immunoSEQ multiplex PCR. V, J and clone size reflect that table, while D and trimming were determined from the DNA. The sample lists roughly 250,000 clones, 80% to 90% occurring once. This TCR was recovered from a man in his fifties with acute or convalescent COVID-19. Sequencing was performed on peripheral blood. This chain connects TRBV6-5 to TRBJ2-7, with TRBD2 matching over 12 bases. The CDR3 here is CASSPSGRAGEQYF. CDR3 sequence (DNA): TGTGCCAGCAGTCCTAGCGGGAGGGCCGGCGAGCAGTACTTC.